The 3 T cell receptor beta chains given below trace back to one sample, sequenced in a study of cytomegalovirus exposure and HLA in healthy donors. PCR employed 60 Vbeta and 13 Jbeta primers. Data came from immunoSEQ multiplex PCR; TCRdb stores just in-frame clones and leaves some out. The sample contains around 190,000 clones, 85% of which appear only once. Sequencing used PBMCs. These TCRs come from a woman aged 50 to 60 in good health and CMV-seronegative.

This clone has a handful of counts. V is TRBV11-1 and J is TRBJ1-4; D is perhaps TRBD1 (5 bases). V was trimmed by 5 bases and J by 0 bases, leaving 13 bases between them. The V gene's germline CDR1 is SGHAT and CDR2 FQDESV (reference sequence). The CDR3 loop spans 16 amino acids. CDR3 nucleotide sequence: TGTGCCAGCAGCGTATTTGGGACTTCAACTAATGAAAAACTGTTTTTT. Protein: CASSVFGTSTNEKLFF.

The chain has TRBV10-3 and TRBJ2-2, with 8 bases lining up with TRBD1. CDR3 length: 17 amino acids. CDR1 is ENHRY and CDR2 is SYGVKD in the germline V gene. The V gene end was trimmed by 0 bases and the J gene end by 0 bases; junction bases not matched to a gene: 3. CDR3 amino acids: CAISESPTGANTGELFF. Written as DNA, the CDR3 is TGTGCCATCAGTGAGTCCCCGACAGGGGCGAACACCGGGGAGCTGTTTTTT.

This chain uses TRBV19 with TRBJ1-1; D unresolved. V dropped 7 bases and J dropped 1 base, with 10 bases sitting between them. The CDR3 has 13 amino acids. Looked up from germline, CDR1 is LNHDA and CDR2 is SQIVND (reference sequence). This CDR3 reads CASNGARNTEAFF. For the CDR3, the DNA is TGTGCCAGTAATGGAGCTAGGAACACTGAAGCTTTCTTT.